A single count supports the clone carrying this T cell receptor (beta chain). Original methodology: For nucleated cells, counts were estimated from reference gene primer amplification. TCRdb's table, derived via immunoSEQ multiplex PCR, lists solely in-frame clones and lacks some. Clonal size and the V and J genes are those of that table, whereas D and trimming came from the DNA. The sample carries 60,000 to 90,000 clones, over 80% recorded once. CDR1 is KGHSH and CDR2 is LQKENI in the germline V gene. The J segment lost 9 bases and the V segment lost 3 bases, leaving 8 bases of the junction unmatched. This CDR3 comprises 15 residues. The sample belongs to a study of blood T cell repertoires in COVID-19. Overall study context: Samples came from the United States, Italy and Spain, spanning acute and convalescent COVID-19. T cells, B-cell-depleted T cells, or PBMCs supplied cDNA or gDNA.

The V gene is TRBV18, the J gene TRBJ2-1, with 10 bases lining up with TRBD2. The source material was peripheral blood. The TCR sequence derives from a man in his fifties or sixties with acute or convalescent COVID-19. In nucleotides, the CDR3 is TGTGCCAGCTCACCCATCAAAGCGGGAGGGTTTGAGCAGTTCTTC. It codes for CASSPIKAGGFEQFF.